These 15 T cell receptor beta chains originate from one sample sequenced in a study of T cell responses to AZD1222 COVID-19 vaccine. Profiled with immunoSEQ multiplex PCR; TCRdb holds only in-frame clones, not every one. The repertoire has around 130,000 clones, roughly 88% of them found once; the top ten carry approximately 6%. Sequenced here: peripheral blood, sampled 28 days after the second AZD1222 dose. The receptors stem from an adult who received the AZD1222 COVID-19 vaccine.

As to this clone: A junction boundary mismatches the germline segment, possibly from a read error. The gene calls are TRBV5-1 and TRBJ1-2; TRBD1 is a possible D gene (5 bases). Germline V gene sequence: CDR1 SGHRS, CDR2 YFSETQ. This CDR3 has 12 amino acids. The CDR3 DNA follows: TGCGCCAGCAGCTTACTAGGGGTTGGCTACACATTC. This sequence encodes CASSLLGVGYTF.

Only one count was recorded for this clone. V and J are TRBV2 and TRBJ1-2; tentative D call: TRBD1 (5 bases). The germline V gene encodes CDR1 SNHLY and CDR2 FYNNEI. V was pared by 5 bases and J by 2 bases, with 18 bases between. The CDR3 runs 16 residues. CDR3 sequence (DNA): TGTGCCAGCAGTCCCTCGGGACTCATGGGCAACTATGGCTACACCTTC. Translating gives CASSPSGLMGNYGYTF.

The J gene is TRBJ2-7, the V gene TRBV4-3; 7 bases are a match to TRBD1. V lost 3 bases and J lost 5; bases outside the gene matches: 10. Germline V CDR1 and CDR2: LGHNA, YSLEER. The CDR3 sequence is 15 residues long. For the CDR3, the DNA is TGCGCCAGCAGCCAGGAACCGGGACAGATCGACGAGCAGTACTTC. It yields the protein CASSQEPGQIDEQYF.

The gene calls are TRBV2 and TRBJ2-7, with D perhaps matching TRBD1 (6 bases). The CDR3 consists of 15 residues. Germline-derived CDR1 and CDR2 are SNHLY and FYNNEI. The V end was cut by 5 bases, the J end by 5 bases, with 19 bases between. Here the CDR3 DNA reads TGTGCCAGCAGTTCACTGTGGCAGGGGCTCAACGAGCAGTACTTC. This encodes CASSSLWQGLNEQYF.

This clone was seen a single time. This chain uses TRBV18 with TRBJ1-2, with no clear D. V lost 2 bases and J lost 3, with 13 bases in between. This CDR3 comprises 15 residues. Germline loops: CDR1 KGHSH, CDR2 LQKENI. CDR3 residues: CASSPMLRVDYGYTF. DNA for the CDR3: TGTGCCAGCTCACCAATGTTGAGGGTAGACTATGGCTACACCTTC.

This chain joins TRBV29-1 and TRBJ2-2; 7 nucleotides align to TRBD2. Germline values: CDR1 SQVTM, CDR2 ANQGSEA. Germline trimming cut 1 base from V and 8 bases from J; bases unmatched to any gene: 7. The length of the CDR3 is 14 residues. CDR3 nucleotide sequence: TGCAGCGTTGAAGGGACTAGTAGTCCGGGGGAGCTGTTTTTT. It codes for CSVEGTSSPGELFF.

The rearrangement links TRBV9 to TRBJ2-1; D is possibly TRBD1 or TRBD2 (6 bases each). Trimming cost V 6 bases and J 6 bases, with 19 bases left between them. The V gene's germline CDR1 is SGDLS and CDR2 YYNGEE. This CDR3 has 15 amino acids. The CDR3 loop reads CASNRDGGAFNEQFF. As DNA, the CDR3 is TGTGCCAGCAACAGGGACGGGGGTGCGTTCAATGAGCAGTTCTTC.

The J gene is TRBJ1-5, the V gene TRBV19, with D possibly matching TRBD1 (6 bases). The CDR3 contains 13 residues. From germline, CDR1 is LNHDA and CDR2 SQIVND (reference sequence). V lost 5 bases, J lost 6 bases, and 11 bases lay in between. The CDR3 coding sequence is TGTGCCAGTAGTCCCTCAGGGGCTCAGCCCCAGCATTTT. As protein: CASSPSGAQPQHF.

The chain is built from TRBV7-2 and TRBJ1-2; perhaps TRBD1 as D (5 bases). The V gene's germline CDR1 is SGHTA and CDR2 FQGNSA. The CDR3 extends over 15 amino acids. V shed 9 bases and J shed 4 bases, with 21 bases lying between them. In DNA, the CDR3 is TGTGCCAGTGGGGCCTCGGCGGGAGGGACCTATGGCTACACCTTC. Translation: CASGASAGGTYGYTF.

This chain uses TRBV12-3 or TRBV12-4 with TRBJ1-1; no firm D call. V lost 6 bases and J 4 bases, leaving 6 bases between the germline ends. This CDR3 has 11 amino acids. As DNA, the CDR3 is TGTGCCAGCAGCCCAGGCACTGAAGCTTTCTTT. Encoded protein: CASSPGTEAFF.

The rearrangement links TRBV5-4 to TRBJ1-6; maybe TRBD1 (6 bases). Germline CDR1 reads SGHNT; CDR2 reads YYREEE (reference sequence). Trimming removed 0 bases from V and 10 bases from J, with 8 bases in between. This CDR3 contains 13 residues. The chain's CDR3 is CASSLEGGSPLHF. In nucleotides, the CDR3 is TGTGCCAGCAGCTTGGAAGGGGGGTCACCCCTCCACTTT.

This rearrangement joins TRBV24-1 to TRBJ2-3; D is undetermined. The germline gives CDR1 KGHDR, CDR2 SFDVKD. The CDR3 extends over 16 amino acids. The germline V and J ends were trimmed by 0 bases and 0 bases, with 9 bases remaining between them. DNA for the CDR3: TGTGCCACCAGTGATTTGTCCAGCCTAAGCACAGATACGCAGTATTTT. This codes for CATSDLSSLSTDTQYF.

The chain uses TRBV9 and TRBJ1-2, with 8 bases aligning to TRBD1. V trimming: 4 bases; J trimming: 7 bases; junction bases outside the gene matches: 3. Germline CDR1 and CDR2: SGDLS and YYNGEE. This CDR3 comprises 12 residues. The CDR3 bases are TGTGCCAGCAGCCCCGACAGGGGTGGCTACACCTTC. It codes for CASSPDRGGYTF.

The chain couples TRBV3-1 (or the pseudogene TRBV3-2) to TRBJ2-7, with 9 bases matching TRBD1. J gave up 2 bases and V 1 base, and 6 bases lay outside the gene matches. CDR1 is LGHDT and CDR2 is YNNKEL in the germline V gene (reference sequence). The CDR3 is made up of 16 amino acids. The CDR3 region is CASSQAIGQGPYEQYF. CDR3 nucleotides: TGTGCCAGCAGCCAAGCGATTGGACAGGGGCCCTACGAGCAGTACTTC.

This clone was observed once. Other DNA variants within this sample encode the same CDR3. CDR3 amino acids: CASSSGQGYGYTF. CDR3 sequence (DNA): TGCGCCAGCAGCTCCGGACAGGGGTATGGCTACACCTTC. The chain couples TRBV5-1 to TRBJ1-2; the match to TRBD1 covers 9 bases. Germline V gene data show CDR1 as SGHRS and CDR2 as YFSETQ. The V segment lost 3 bases and the J segment 5 bases; nucleotides outside the gene matches: 2. CDR3 length: 13 amino acids.